This T cell receptor (beta chain) is from a study of early T cells in non-severe SARS-CoV-2 infection (TCRdb year 2021). As for the study more broadly: Because TCR sequencing relied on bulk RNA taken from unsorted whole blood, pairing of alpha and beta chains was not possible. Beyond this particular receptor, the publication reports: Matching against VDJdb was skewed toward anti-spike CD8 responses, likely underestimated virus-specific expansions, and missed private and CD4 specificities.

A note on this clonotype: Its antigen remains undetermined. No quality values exist for individual bases; no much larger clone is one base distant.

CDR3 length: 13 amino acids, cysteine to phenylalanine. Just CDR3 DNA is preserved here, 39 bases in frame from base 1. The germline V gene sets CDR1 to SGHVS and CDR2 to FQNEAQ. Deletion took 3 bases off V and 5 bases off J, with a span of 10 bases between the germline ends. A case-control design nested within a healthcare worker cohort in London, UK, was used, with weekly nasopharyngeal swab PCR tests and blood sampling performed. Healthcare workers were recruited between 23 and 31 March 2020, during the week of the UK lockdown, and were followed weekly for up to roughly 15 weeks. Library method: 5' RACE. The sequencer was a NextSeq 500. Unique molecular identifiers were attached to individual cDNA molecules in the TCR library protocol so that sequencing error and PCR bias could be corrected. Sequencing covered both TCR alpha and beta chains, and within each sample the abundances of alpha and beta sequences were tightly co-correlated. Regarding the original processing steps: Decombinator V4 was used to perform V gene, J gene and CDR3 annotation of TCR sequences. Expanded TCRs were defined as changing significantly between any two time points under a Poisson model with p below 0.0001. Abundances of TCRs were expressed as counts per million after normalisation to the total number of TCRs sequenced in each sample. TRAV1-2 paired with TRAJ12, TRAJ20 or TRAJ33 defined MAIT TCRs, while TRAV10 paired with TRAJ18 defined iNKT TCRs. VDJdb, accessed 1 November 2021, was searched for CMV, EBV and SARS-CoV-2 annotated TCRs, excluding TCRs annotated for multiple antigens. TCRdb's own reprocessing of the public reads used fastp at Q25 and MiXCR and kept productive beta chains. CDR3 protein sequences are deduplicated, and each keeps its most common genes and DNA. TCRdb assigned the V and J calls; the authors' analysis was not used. The sample includes around 94,000 distinct CDR3 sequences, with about an eighth observed a single time. The ten largest clones take up 6% to 7% of the sample.

Specimen: whole blood. This sequence was found in an adult who was a healthcare worker with PCR-confirmed SARS-CoV-2 infection or an uninfected control (not recorded which). The rearranged chain carries TRBV7-8 and TRBJ2-5, with the identity of the D gene unclear. In nucleotide form, the sequence is TGTGCCAGCAGCTTTCCGCCCCGGGAGACCCAGTACTTC. This gives the protein CASSFPPRETQYF.